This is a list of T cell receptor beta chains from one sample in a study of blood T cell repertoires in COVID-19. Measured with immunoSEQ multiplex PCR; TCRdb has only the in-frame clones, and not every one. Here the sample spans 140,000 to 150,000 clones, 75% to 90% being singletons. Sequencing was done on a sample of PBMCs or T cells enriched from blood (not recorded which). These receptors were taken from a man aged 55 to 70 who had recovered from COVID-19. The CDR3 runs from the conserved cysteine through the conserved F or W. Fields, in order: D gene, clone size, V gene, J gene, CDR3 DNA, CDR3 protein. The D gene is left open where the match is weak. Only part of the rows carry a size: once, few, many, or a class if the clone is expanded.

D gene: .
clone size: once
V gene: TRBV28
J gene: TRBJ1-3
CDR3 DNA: TGTGCCAGCACCCCGGGATACTCTGGAAACACCATATATTTT
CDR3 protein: CASTPGYSGNTIYF

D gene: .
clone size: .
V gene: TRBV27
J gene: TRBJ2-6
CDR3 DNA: TGTGCCAGCAGTTTAGAGGCGGGAAGGGGCTGGGCCAACGTCCTGACTTTC
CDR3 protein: CASSLEAGRGWANVLTF

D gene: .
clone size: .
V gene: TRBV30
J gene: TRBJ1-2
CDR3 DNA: TGTGCCTGGGGAACTACAGGGCGGGTCTATGGCTACACCTTC
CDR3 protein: CAWGTTGRVYGYTF

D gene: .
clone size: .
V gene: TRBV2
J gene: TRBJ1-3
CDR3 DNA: TGTGCCAGCAGCTCCGGGAGCTCTGGAAACACCATATATTTT
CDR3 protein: CASSSGSSGNTIYF

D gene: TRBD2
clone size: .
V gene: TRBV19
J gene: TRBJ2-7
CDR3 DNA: TGTGCCAGTAGTATCGGGATAGCGGGAGGAGTCTACGAGCAGTACTTC
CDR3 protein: CASSIGIAGGVYEQYF

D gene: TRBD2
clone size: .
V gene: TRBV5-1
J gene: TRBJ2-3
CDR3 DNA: TGCGCCAGCAGCCCGAGCGGGGACAGCACAGATACGCAGTATTTT
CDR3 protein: CASSPSGDSTDTQYF

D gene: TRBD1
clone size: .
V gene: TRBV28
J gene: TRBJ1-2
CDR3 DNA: TGTGCCAGCTTCACCGGGACAGCGTATTGGGATGGCTACACCTTC
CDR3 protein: CASFTGTAYWDGYTF

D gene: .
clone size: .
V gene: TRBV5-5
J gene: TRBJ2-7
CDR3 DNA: TGTGCCAGCAGCTTGGGCGCTATACCCTACGAGCAGTACTTC
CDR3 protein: CASSLGAIPYEQYF

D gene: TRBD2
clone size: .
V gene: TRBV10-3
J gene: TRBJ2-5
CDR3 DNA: TGTGCCACTTCCAAGACTAGCGGGAGTAGAGAGACCCAGTACTTC
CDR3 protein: CATSKTSGSRETQYF

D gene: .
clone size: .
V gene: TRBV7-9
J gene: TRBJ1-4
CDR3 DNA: TGTGCCAGCAGCTTCCCCTCGGGGGGGGAGACTAATGAAAAACTGTTTTTT
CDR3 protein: CASSFPSGGETNEKLFF

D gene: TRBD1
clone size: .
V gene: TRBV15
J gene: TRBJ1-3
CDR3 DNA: TGTGCCACCAGCCGTATGACAGGGGCTGGAAACACCATATATTTT
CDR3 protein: CATSRMTGAGNTIYF

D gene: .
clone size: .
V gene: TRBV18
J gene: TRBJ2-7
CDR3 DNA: TGTGCCAGCTCACCGGGAAGGGGCTCCTACGAGCAGTACTTC
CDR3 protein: CASSPGRGSYEQYF